This paragraph covers one T cell receptor beta chain sequence. CDR1 LNHDA and CDR2 SQIVND come from the germline V gene (reference sequence). Trimming shortened V by 5 bases and J by 1 base, and 15 bases separated the two germline ends. The CDR3 is 16 amino acids. Sequencing was performed with immunoSEQ multiplex PCR; in TCRdb, only in-frame clones are kept and a portion is missing. The table records roughly 300,000 clones, 85% of them present only once. This sample is part of a study of blood T cell repertoires in COVID-19. Study-level background: The United States, Italy and Spain supplied acute and convalescent COVID-19 samples. Nucleic acid was either cDNA or gDNA, and it came from T cells, B-cell-depleted T cells, or PBMCs.

The sequence was collected from a human donor in a cohort sampled during active COVID-19. Sequencing input: peripheral blood. This chain joins TRBV19 and TRBJ2-1; tentatively, D is TRBD1 (5 bases). CDR3 DNA sequence: TGTGCCAGTAGTGAACACCCAAGGGGTTCCTACAATGAGCAGTTCTTC. It encodes CASSEHPRGSYNEQFF.